This entry is about one T cell receptor beta chain. The sample comes from a study of blood T cells in healthy people across ages. Donors ranged from 6 to 90 years old and were healthy Caucasians in Russia. Trimming took off 7 bases at V and 5 bases at J, with 14 bases between the two ends. Germline CDR1 reads MNHEY; CDR2 reads SVGEGT. This CDR3 is built from 13 residues. The authors ran a second PCR of about 6 to 11 cycles using a sample-barcoded 5' primer and a J-beta primer mix. One entry per CDR3 protein results from TCRdb running MiXCR on the 5' RACE reads. The sample shows approximately 820,000 distinct CDR3 sequences, around two fifths of them seen only once.

The chain links TRBV6-2 or TRBV6-3 to TRBJ2-5; D is unresolved. Input material: blood. This receptor was identified in a man in his sixties in good health. This CDR3 is CASTMTYLETQYF. The DNA of the CDR3 is TGTGCCAGCACCATGACCTATCTGGAGACCCAGTACTTC.